This paragraph reports one T cell receptor beta chain. Its specificity is not known. This sample is drawn from a study of T cell responses to AZD1222 COVID-19 vaccine. Study outcomes and limitations: Unmutated regions of variants are reportedly targeted by nearly half of spike-specific TCRs.

V dropped 7 bases and J dropped 8 bases, with 20 bases sitting between them. Germline loops: CDR1 SNHLY, CDR2 FYNNEI. The CDR3 is 14 amino acids. TCRdb keeps only in-frame clones here, not all; method: immunoSEQ multiplex PCR. Among approximately 180,000 clones listed, over 80% were seen once. The V gene is TRBV2, the J gene TRBJ1-2; the D is unclear. This clonotype originated in an adult who received the MenACWY meningococcal vaccine as a control. The sequencing here drew on peripheral blood, taken 28 days after the second dose of the MenACWY control vaccine. The CDR3 DNA reads TGTGCCAGCAAACTTGATGGGCAGCAAGGGGGCTACACCTTC. This gives the protein CASKLDGQQGGYTF.